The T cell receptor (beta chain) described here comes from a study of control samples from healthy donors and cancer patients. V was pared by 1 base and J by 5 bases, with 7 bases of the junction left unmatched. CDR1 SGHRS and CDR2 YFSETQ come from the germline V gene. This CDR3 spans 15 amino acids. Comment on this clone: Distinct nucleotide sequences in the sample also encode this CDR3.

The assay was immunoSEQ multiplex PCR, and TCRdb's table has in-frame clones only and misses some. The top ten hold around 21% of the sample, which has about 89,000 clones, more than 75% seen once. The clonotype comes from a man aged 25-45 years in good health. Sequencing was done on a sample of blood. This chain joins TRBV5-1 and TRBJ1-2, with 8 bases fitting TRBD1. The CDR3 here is CASSLLNRGGYGYTF. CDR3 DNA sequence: TGCGCCAGCAGCTTGCTCAACAGGGGGGGGTATGGCTACACCTTC.